This T cell receptor (beta chain) appears in the sequencing data of a study of T-cell memory formation after mild COVID-19. TCRdb itself ran the 5' RACE reads through MiXCR, one entry per CDR3 protein. The sample consists of just over 150,000 distinct CDR3 sequences, about 28% of them appearing once. The receptor was derived from an adult woman who had mild COVID-19 (a few samples of this study predate the infection). Cell type and time point are not known. Sequencing was performed on PBMCs or a T cell subset sorted from them (not recorded which).

The CDR3 protein is CASSLGHRDRKADTQYF. DNA of the CDR3: TGCGCCAGCAGCTTGGGCCACAGGGACCGTAAAGCAGATACGCAGTATTTT. This rearrangement joins TRBV5-1 to TRBJ2-3; D is perhaps TRBD1 (6 bases). Germline values: CDR1 SGHRS, CDR2 YFSETQ. The V end lost 0 bases, the J end lost 4 bases, and 18 bases lay between the germline ends. The CDR3 has 17 amino acids.